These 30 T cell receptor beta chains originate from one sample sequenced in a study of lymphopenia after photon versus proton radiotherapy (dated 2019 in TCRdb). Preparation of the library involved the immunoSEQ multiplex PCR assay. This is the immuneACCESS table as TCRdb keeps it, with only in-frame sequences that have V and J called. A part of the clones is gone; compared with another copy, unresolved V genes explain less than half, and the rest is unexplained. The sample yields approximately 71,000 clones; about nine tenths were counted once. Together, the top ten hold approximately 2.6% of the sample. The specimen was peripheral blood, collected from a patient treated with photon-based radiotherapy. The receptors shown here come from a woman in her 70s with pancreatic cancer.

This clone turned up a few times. The CDR3 region is CASSLGGEAFF. The CDR3 region has the DNA TGTGCCAGCAGCCTCGGGGGTGAAGCTTTCTTT. This chain links TRBV6-6 with TRBJ1-1; possible D gene TRBD1, 5 bases. Germline values: CDR1 MNHNY, CDR2 SVGAGI (reference sequence). V shed 6 bases and J shed 7 bases, with 9 bases lying between them. CDR3 length: 11 residues.

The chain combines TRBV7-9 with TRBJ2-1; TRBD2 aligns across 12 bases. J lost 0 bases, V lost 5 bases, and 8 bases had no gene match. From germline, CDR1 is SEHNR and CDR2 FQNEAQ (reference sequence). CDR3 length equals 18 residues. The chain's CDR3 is CASSPRGLAGSSYNEQFF. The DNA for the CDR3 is TGTGCCAGCAGCCCCCGAGGACTAGCGGGATCCTCCTACAATGAGCAGTTCTTC. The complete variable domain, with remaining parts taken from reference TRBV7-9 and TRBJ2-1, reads DTGVSQNPRHKITKRGQNVTFRCDPISEHNRLYWYRQTLGQGPEFLTYFQNEAQLEKSRLLSDRFSAERPKGSFSTLEIQRTEQGDSAMYLCASSPRGLAGSSYNEQFFGPGTRLTVL.

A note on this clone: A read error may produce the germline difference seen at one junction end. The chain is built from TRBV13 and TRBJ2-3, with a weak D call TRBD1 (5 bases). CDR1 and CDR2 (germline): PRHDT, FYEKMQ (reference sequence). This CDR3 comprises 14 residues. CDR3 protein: CASSATDSTDTQYF. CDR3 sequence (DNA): TGTGCCAGCAGCGCAACAGACAGCACGGATACGCAGTATTTT.

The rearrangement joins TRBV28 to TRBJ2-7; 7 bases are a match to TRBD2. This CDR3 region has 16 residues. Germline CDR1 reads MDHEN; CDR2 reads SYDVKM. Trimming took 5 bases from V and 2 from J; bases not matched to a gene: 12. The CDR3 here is CASSTTGSGMAYEQYF. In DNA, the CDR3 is TGTGCCAGCAGTACCACGGGGAGCGGGATGGCCTACGAGCAGTACTTC.

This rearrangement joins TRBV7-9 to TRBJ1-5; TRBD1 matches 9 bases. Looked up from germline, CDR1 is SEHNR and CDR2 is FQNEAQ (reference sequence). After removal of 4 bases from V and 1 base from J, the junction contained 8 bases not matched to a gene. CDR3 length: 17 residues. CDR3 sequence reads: CASSSHGQGISNQPQHF. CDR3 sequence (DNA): TGTGCCAGCAGCTCCCACGGACAGGGGATAAGCAATCAGCCCCAGCATTTT.

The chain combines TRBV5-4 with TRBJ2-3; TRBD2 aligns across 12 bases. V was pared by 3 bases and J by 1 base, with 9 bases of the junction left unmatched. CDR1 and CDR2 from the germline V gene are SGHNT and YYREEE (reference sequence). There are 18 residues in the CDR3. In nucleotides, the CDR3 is TGTGCCAGCAGCTGGCTGCTCACTAGCGGGAGGCGCACAGATACGCAGTATTTT. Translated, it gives CASSWLLTSGRRTDTQYF.

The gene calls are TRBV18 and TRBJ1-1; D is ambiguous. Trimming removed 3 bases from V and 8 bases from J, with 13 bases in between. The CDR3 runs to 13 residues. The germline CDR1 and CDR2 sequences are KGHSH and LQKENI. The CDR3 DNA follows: TGTGCCAGCTCACCGAACGGACTGTCCGAAGCTTTCTTT. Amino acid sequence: CASSPNGLSEAFF.

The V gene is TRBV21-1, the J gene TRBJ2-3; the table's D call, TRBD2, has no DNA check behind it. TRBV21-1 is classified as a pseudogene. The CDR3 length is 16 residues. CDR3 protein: CASSKRLRDHTDTQYF. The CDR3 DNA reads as TGTGCCAGCAGCAAAAGACTCCGGGATCACACAGATACGCAGTATTTT.

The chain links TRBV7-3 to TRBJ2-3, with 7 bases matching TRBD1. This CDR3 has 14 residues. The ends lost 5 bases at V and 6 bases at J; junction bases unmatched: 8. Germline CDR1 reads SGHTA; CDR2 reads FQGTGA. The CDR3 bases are TGTGCCAGCAGCCCCGACAGGGTCCCCGATACGCAGTATTTT. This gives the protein CASSPDRVPDTQYF.

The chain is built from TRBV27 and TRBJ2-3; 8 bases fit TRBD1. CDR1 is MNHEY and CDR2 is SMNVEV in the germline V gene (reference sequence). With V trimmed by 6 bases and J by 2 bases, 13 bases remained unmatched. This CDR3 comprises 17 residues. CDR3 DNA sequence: TGTGCCAGCAGGCCATCTCCTCCGGGACAGGCCACAGATACGCAGTATTTT. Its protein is CASRPSPPGQATDTQYF.

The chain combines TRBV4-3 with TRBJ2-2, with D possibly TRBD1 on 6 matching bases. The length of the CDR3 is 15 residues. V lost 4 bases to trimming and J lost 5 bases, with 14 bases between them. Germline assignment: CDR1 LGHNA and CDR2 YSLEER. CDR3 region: CASSPGQRQTGELFF. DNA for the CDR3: TGCGCCAGCAGCCCCGGACAGAGGCAAACCGGGGAGCTGTTTTTT.

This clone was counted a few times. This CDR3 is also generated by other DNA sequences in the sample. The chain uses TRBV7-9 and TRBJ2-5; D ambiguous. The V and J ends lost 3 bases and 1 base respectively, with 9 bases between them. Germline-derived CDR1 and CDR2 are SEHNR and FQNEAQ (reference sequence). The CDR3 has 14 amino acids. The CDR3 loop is CASSLGRSQETQYF. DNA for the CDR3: TGTGCCAGCAGCTTGGGAAGGTCCCAAGAGACCCAGTACTTC.

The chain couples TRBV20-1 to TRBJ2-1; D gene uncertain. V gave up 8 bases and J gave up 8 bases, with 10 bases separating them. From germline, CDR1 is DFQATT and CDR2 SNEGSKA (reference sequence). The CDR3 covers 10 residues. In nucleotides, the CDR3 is TGCAGTACCTATGAAGATGAGCAGTTCTTC. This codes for CSTYEDEQFF.

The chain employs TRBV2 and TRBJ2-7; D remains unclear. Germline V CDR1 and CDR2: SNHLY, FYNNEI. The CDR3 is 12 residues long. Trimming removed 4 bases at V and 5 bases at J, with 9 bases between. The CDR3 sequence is CASSVWQNEQYF. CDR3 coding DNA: TGTGCCAGCAGTGTTTGGCAGAACGAGCAGTACTTC.

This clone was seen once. The CDR3 region has the DNA TGTGCCAGCAGCAAGGACATACCTGGAAACACCATATATTTT. Protein: CASSKDIPGNTIYF. The chain couples TRBV7-2 to TRBJ1-3; perhaps TRBD1 as D (5 bases). Trimming removed 5 bases at V and 2 bases at J, with 10 bases between. From germline, CDR1 is SGHTA and CDR2 FQGNSA. This CDR3 region has 14 residues. The full variable domain, with the rest looked up from reference TRBV7-2 and TRBJ1-3, is GAGVSQSPSNKVTEKGKDVELRCDPISGHTALYWYRQSLGQGLEFLIYFQGNSAPDKSGLPSDRFSAERTGGSVSTLTIQRTQQEDSAVYLCASSKDIPGNTIYFGEGSWLTVV.

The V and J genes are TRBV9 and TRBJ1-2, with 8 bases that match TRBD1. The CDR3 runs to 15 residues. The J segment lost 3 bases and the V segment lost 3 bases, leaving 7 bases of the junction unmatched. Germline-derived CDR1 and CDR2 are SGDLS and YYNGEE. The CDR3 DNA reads TGTGCCAGCAGCGAGACAGGGGTCTCGGACTATGGCTACACCTTC. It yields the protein CASSETGVSDYGYTF. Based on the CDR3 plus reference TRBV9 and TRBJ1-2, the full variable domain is DSGVTQTPKHLITATGQRVTLRCSPRSGDLSVYWYQQSLDQGLQFLIQYYNGEERAKGNILERFSAQQFPDLHSELNLSSLELGDSALYFCASSETGVSDYGYTFGSGTRLTVV.

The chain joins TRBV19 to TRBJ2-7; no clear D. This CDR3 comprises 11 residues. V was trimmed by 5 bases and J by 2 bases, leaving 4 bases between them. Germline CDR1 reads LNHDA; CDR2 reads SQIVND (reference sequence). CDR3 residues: CASSGPYEQYF. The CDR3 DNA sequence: TGTGCCAGTAGTGGGCCCTACGAGCAGTACTTC.

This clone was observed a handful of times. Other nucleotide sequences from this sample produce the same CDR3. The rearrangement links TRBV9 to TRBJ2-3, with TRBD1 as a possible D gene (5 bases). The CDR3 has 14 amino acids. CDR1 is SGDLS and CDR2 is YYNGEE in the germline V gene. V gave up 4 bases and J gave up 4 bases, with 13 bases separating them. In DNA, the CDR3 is TGTGCCAGCAGCCGTGGGCAGGGCCCAGATACGCAGTATTTT. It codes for CASSRGQGPDTQYF.

CDR3 bases: TGTGCCAGCAGCAGCCTTAAGACCCCCCGGACCGCAGATACGCAGTATTTT. It specifies CASSSLKTPRTADTQYF. V usage is TRBV11-2 and J usage is TRBJ2-3; D is uncertain. The length of the CDR3 is 17 residues. V shed 5 bases and J shed 4 bases, with 22 bases lying between them. Germline assignment: CDR1 SGHAT and CDR2 FQNNGV.

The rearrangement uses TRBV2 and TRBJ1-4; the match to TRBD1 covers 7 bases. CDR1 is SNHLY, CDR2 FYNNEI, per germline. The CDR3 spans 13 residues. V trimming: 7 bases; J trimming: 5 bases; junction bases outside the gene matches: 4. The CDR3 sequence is CASNWDRNEKLFF. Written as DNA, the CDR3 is TGTGCCAGCAACTGGGACAGAAATGAAAAACTGTTTTTT.

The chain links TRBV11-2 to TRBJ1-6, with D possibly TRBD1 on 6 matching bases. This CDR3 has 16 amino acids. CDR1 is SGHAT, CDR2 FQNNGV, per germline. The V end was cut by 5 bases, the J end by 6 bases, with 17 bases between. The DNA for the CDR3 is TGTGCCAGCAGCCCCCGGGGAGCAGGGGTTAATTCACCCCTCCACTTT. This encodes CASSPRGAGVNSPLHF.

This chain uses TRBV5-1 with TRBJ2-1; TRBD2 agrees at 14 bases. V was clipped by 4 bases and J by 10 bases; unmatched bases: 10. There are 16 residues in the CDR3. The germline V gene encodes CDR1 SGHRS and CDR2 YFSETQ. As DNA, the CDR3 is TGCGCCAGCAGCCTCTCCGGGACTAGCGGGAGTGGAGAGCAGTTCTTC. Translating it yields CASSLSGTSGSGEQFF. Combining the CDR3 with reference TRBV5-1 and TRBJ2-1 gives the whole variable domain KAGVTQTPRYLIKTRGQQVTLSCSPISGHRSVSWYQQTPGQGLQFLFEYFSETQRNKGNFPGRFSGRQFSNSRSEMNVSTLELGDSALYLCASSLSGTSGSGEQFFGPGTRLTVL.

The CDR3 DNA sequence: TGTGCCAGCAGTGACGCCACAGTTTATAGCAATCAGCCCCAGCATTTT. Amino acids: CASSDATVYSNQPQHF. This chain connects TRBV6-1 to TRBJ1-5; D gene uncertain. Germline V gives CDR1 MNHNS, CDR2 SASEGT. V was pared by 3 bases and J by 0 bases, with 12 bases between. The CDR3 has 16 amino acids.

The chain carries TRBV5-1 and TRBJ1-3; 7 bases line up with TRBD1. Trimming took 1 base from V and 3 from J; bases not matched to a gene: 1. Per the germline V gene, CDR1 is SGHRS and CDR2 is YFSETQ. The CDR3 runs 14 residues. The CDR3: CASSLSGGGNTIYF. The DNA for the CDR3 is TGCGCCAGCAGCTTGTCAGGGGGTGGAAACACCATATATTTT.

In DNA form, the CDR3 reads TGCGCCAGCAGCTCGAGTGGTGACTATGGCTACACCTTC. This codes for CASSSSGDYGYTF. The V gene is TRBV5-1, the J gene TRBJ1-2; D is ambiguous. Trimming removed 3 bases from V and 3 bases from J, with 9 bases in between. CDR3 length equals 13 residues. The germline CDR1 and CDR2 sequences are SGHRS and YFSETQ.

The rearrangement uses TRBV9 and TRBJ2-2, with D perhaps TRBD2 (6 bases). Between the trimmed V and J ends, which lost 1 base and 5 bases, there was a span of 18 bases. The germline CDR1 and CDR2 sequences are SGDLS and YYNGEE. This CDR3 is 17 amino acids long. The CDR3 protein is CASSVPPTSGGTGELFF. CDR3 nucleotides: TGTGCCAGCAGCGTACCCCCCACGTCCGGAGGGACCGGGGAGCTGTTTTTT.

Here the CDR3 reads CASRLAGTSEGELFF. The DNA of the CDR3 is TGTGCCAGCAGGCTAGCTGGGACTAGCGAGGGGGAGCTGTTTTTT. The rearrangement uses TRBV2 and TRBJ2-2; 10 bases map to TRBD2. CDR3 length: 15 residues. The V gene's germline CDR1 is SNHLY and CDR2 FYNNEI. With V trimmed by 6 bases and J by 8 bases, 9 bases remained unmatched. The variable domain in full, completed from reference TRBV2 and TRBJ2-2, reads EPEVTQTPSHQVTQMGQEVILRCVPISNHLYFYWYRQILGQKVEFLVSFYNNEISEKSEIFDDQFSVERPDGSNFTLKIRSTKLEDSAMYFCASRLAGTSEGELFFGEGSRLTVL.

The CDR3 DNA reads as TGCGCCAGCAGCCAAGATTATGGGGTCTCTGACAGGGCTTACAATCAGCCCCAGCATTTT. Protein: CASSQDYGVSDRAYNQPQHF. The chain uses TRBV4-3 and TRBJ1-5, with 7 bases that match TRBD1. The CDR3 covers 20 residues. CDR1 is LGHNA and CDR2 is YSLEER in the germline V gene. J gave up 3 bases and V 0 bases, and 17 bases lay outside the gene matches.

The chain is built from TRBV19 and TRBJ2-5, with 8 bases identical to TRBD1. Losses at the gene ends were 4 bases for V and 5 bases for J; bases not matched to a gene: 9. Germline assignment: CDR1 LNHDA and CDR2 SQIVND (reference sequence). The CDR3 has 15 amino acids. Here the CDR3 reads CASSKTGQGLETQYF. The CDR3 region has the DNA TGTGCCAGTAGTAAGACAGGACAGGGTTTGGAGACCCAGTACTTC.

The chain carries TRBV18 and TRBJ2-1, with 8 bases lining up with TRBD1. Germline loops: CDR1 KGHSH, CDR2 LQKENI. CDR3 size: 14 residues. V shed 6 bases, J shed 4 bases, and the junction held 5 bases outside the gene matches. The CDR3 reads CASSRDRSYNEQFF. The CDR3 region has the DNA TGTGCCAGCTCCCGGGACAGGTCTTACAATGAGCAGTTCTTC.